This T cell receptor beta chain comes out of a study of regulatory dendritic cells for organ transplantation (dated by TCRdb to 2017 to 2019). At the level of the whole study: TCRbeta repertoires were sequenced from sorted naive and memory CD4+ and CD8+ T cells before and after allostimulation with regulatory or mature dendritic cells. Broad study findings and their caveats: Naive CD4+ and CD8+ T cells showed highly diverse repertoires, whereas memory cells were less diverse and memory CD8+ cells were the most oligoclonal. Sequencing was done in only two subjects, and the authors reported considerable heterogeneity between individuals in the alloreactive memory CD8+ T cell pool. Allostimulation expanded memory CD8+ clones in both subjects, but regulatory dendritic cells appeared to induce more limited expansion than mature dendritic cells. Of the resting subsets, memory CD8+ T cells had the largest number of alloreactive TCR clonotypes.

Only a few counts were recorded for this clone. Its recognized antigen is unknown. No quality values exist for individual bases; no much larger clone is one base distant. The CDR3 spans 15 residues, from the cysteine through the phenylalanine. Just CDR3 DNA is preserved here, 45 bases in frame from base 1. Germline trimming amounts to 6 bases on V and 3 bases on J, with 7 as the count of junction bases outside the gene matches. The CDR1 and CDR2 encoded by the germline V gene are SNHLY and FYNNEI. TCRbeta CDR3 regions were amplified by multiplexed two-step PCR using Vbeta-specific forward primers and Jbeta-specific reverse primers. The TCRbeta libraries were sequenced on an Illumina instrument via the immunoSEQ service. As for how the authors treated the data: IMGT annotation was used to assign V, D and J genes, and synthetic CDR3 analogues were used to correct counts for multiplex PCR bias. In the immunoSEQ Analyzer, repertoire clonality was calculated as one minus normalized Shannon entropy. Clonal expansion was defined using Fisher's exact test with Benjamini-Hochberg false discovery rate control and a two-tailed threshold of P<0.01. The clones in this table, taken by TCRdb from immuneACCESS, are in-frame only. Not every clone is retained; where verified, under half of the shortfall comes from an unresolved V gene, and the cause of the rest is unknown. The V and J calls and clone size are taken from that table; D and trimming were inferred from the DNA. For this sample there are tens of thousands of clones; 82% appear just once. Of the sample, over 0.35% falls within the top ten clones.

FACS was used to sort naive T cells as CD45RA+ cells and memory T cells as CD45RO+ CD4+ or CD8+ cells. A couple of healthy control subjects provided the T cells used for TCR sequencing. Unstimulated sorted T cell subsets were used as baseline controls for the mixed lymphocyte reactions. The Qiagen DNeasy Blood & Tissue Kit was used to extract genomic DNA. The rearrangement combines TRBV2 with TRBJ2-2, and 7 junctional nucleotides match TRBD1. The sequence was obtained from a human donor in good health. The sequenced sample was naive CD8+ T cells from blood. In light of the paper, this sample's cell subset or site label describes: CD45RA+ naive T cells. The DNA sequence follows: TGTGCCAGCAGGGATGACAGGGTAGACACCGGGGAGCTGTTTTTT. Its translation reads: CASRDDRVDTGELFF.